The rows below give T cell receptor beta chains drawn from one sample of a study of T cells in Graves' hyperthyroidism and ophthalmopathy. One entry per CDR3 protein, called by TCRdb with MiXCR from the multiplex PCR reads. The sample gives over 700,000 distinct CDR3 sequences, roughly 32% of which show up once; around 30% is in the top ten. The sequencing input was blood. The receptors stem from a woman aged 40-49 years with Graves' hyperthyroidism. CDR3s include the opening cysteine and the closing phenylalanine or tryptophan. Each record gives: D gene, J gene, clone size, V gene, CDR3 protein, CDR3 DNA. D genes are given only for firm matches. Clone size, where shown, is once, few, many, or a class for clones that have expanded.

D: .
J: TRBJ2-7
size: .
V: TRBV7-9
CDR3: CASSLPRGAEEQYF
DNA: TGTGCCAGCAGCTTACCTAGGGGGGCAGAAGAGCAGTACTTC

D: TRBD1
J: TRBJ1-1
size: many
V: TRBV2
CDR3: CASTATGRGTEAFF
DNA: TGTGCCAGCACTGCGACAGGGCGGGGCACTGAAGCTTTCTTT

D: .
J: TRBJ1-6
size: many
V: TRBV12-3/TRBV12-4
CDR3: CASSLGEYNSPLHF
DNA: TGTGCCAGCAGTTTAGGGGAGTATAATTCACCCCTCCACTTT

D: TRBD1
J: TRBJ2-3
size: .
V: TRBV7-2
CDR3: CASRVQGWSTDTQYF
DNA: TGTGCCAGCAGGGTACAGGGGTGGAGCACAGATACGCAGTATTTT

D: .
J: TRBJ2-7
size: few
V: TRBV27
CDR3: CASSSPAREQYF
DNA: TGTGCCAGCAGTTCCCCCGCGAGAGAGCAGTACTTC

D: TRBD1
J: TRBJ1-2
size: few
V: TRBV12-3/TRBV12-4
CDR3: CASSTHIGGQGLGGYTF
DNA: TGTGCCAGCAGTACACATATTGGGGGACAGGGTTTGGGTGGCTACACCTTC

D: .
J: TRBJ1-1
size: few
V: TRBV6-5
CDR3: CASSYEALGSEAFF
DNA: TGTGCCAGCAGTTACGAAGCGCTGGGTTCTGAAGCTTTCTTT

D: TRBD1
J: TRBJ1-2
size: many
V: TRBV29-1
CDR3: CSVEEGTGGYGYTF
DNA: TGCAGCGTTGAAGAAGGTACAGGGGGCTATGGCTACACCTTC

D: TRBD2
J: TRBJ2-3
size: .
V: TRBV10-3
CDR3: CAISDIPSGGTDTQYF
DNA: TGTGCCATCAGTGATATCCCTAGCGGGGGCACAGATACGCAGTATTTT

D: .
J: TRBJ1-2
size: few
V: TRBV12-5
CDR3: CASGLIGGYYGYTF
DNA: TGTGCTAGTGGTTTAATCGGGGGGTACTATGGCTACACCTTC

D: TRBD2
J: TRBJ2-7
size: .
V: TRBV6-5
CDR3: CASSYLWGTSGQYEQYF
DNA: TGTGCCAGCAGTTACCTTTGGGGGACTAGCGGGCAATACGAGCAGTACTTC

D: TRBD1
J: TRBJ2-5
size: .
V: TRBV7-9
CDR3: CASSRRDRAETQYF
DNA: TGTGCCAGCAGCCGCCGGGACAGGGCCGAGACCCAGTACTTC

D: .
J: TRBJ2-5
size: many
V: TRBV12-3/TRBV12-4
CDR3: CASSLGHQETQYF
DNA: TGTGCCAGCAGTTTAGGGCACCAAGAGACCCAGTACTTC

D: .
J: TRBJ2-2
size: .
V: TRBV25-1
CDR3: CASSARGAAGELFF
DNA: TGTGCCAGCAGTGCTAGAGGGGCAGCCGGGGAGCTGTTTTTT

D: .
J: TRBJ1-3
size: .
V: TRBV10-1
CDR3: CASSRDAGNTIYF
DNA: TGCGCCAGCAGCAGGGATGCTGGAAACACCATATATTTT